This T cell receptor (beta chain) was sequenced in a study of blood T cell repertoires in COVID-19. The protocol was immunoSEQ multiplex PCR, while the TCRdb copy is restricted to in-frame clones and leaves out a portion. The sample lists roughly 230,000 clones, roughly 84% seen once, with around 25% in the top ten. The CDR3 spans 13 residues. Trimming removed 7 bases from V and 1 base from J; junction bases left unmatched: 3. The germline gives CDR1 LNHDA, CDR2 SQIVND (reference sequence). The chain has TRBV19 and TRBJ1-1; 7 bases are a match to TRBD1. Material: peripheral blood. This receptor was taken from a man aged 35 to 55 with acute or convalescent COVID-19. The CDR3 protein is CASKGQPNTEAFF. The CDR3 nucleotides are TGTGCCAGTAAGGGACAGCCGAACACTGAAGCTTTCTTT. Variable domain in full (rest from reference TRBV19 and TRBJ1-1): DGGITQSPKYLFRKEGQNVTLSCEQNLNHDAMYWYRQDPGQGLRLIYYSQIVNDFQKGDIAEGYSVSREKKESFPLTVTSAQKNPTAFYLCASKGQPNTEAFFGQGTRLTVV.